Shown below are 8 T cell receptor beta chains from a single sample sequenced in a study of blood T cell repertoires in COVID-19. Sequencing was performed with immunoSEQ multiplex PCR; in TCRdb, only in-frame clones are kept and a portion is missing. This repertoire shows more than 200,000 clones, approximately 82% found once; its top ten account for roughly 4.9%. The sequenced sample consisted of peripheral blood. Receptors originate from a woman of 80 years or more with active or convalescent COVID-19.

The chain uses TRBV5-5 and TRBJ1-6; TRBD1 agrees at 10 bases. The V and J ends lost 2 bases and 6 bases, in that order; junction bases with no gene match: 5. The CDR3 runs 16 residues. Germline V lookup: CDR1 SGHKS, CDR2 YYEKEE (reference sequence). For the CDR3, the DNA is TGTGCCAGCAGCTTAGGACAGGGGGGCATTAATTCACCCCTCCACTTT. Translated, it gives CASSLGQGGINSPLHF. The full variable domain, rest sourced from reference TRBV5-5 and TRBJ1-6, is DAGVTQSPTHLIKTRGQQVTLRCSPISGHKSVSWYQQVLGQGPQFIFQYYEKEERGRGNFPDRFSARQFPNYSSELNVNALLLGDSALYLCASSLGQGGINSPLHFGNGTRLTVT.

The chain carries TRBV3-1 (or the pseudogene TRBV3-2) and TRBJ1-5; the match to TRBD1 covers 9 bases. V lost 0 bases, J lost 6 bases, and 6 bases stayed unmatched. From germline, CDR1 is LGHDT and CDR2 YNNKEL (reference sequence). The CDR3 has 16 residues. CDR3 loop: CASSQDRDRVGQPQHF. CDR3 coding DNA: TGTGCCAGCAGCCAAGATCGGGACAGGGTAGGTCAGCCCCAGCATTTT.

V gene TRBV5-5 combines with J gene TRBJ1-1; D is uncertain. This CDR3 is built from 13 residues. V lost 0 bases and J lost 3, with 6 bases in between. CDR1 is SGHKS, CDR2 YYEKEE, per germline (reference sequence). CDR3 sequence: CASSLVGDTEAFF. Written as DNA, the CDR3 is TGTGCCAGCAGCTTGGTGGGAGACACTGAAGCTTTCTTT.

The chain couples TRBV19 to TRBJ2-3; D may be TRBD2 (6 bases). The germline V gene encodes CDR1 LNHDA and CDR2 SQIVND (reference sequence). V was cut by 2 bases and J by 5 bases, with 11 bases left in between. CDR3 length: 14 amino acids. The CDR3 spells CASSISIGGDTQYF. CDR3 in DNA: TGTGCCAGTAGTATATCCATCGGGGGAGATACGCAGTATTTT.

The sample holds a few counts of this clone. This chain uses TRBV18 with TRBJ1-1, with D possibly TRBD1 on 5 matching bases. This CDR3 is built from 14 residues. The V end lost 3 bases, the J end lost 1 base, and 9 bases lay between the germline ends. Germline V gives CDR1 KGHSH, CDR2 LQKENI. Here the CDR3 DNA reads TGTGCCAGCTCACCGCGGGACTCGAACACTGAAGCTTTCTTT. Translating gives CASSPRDSNTEAFF. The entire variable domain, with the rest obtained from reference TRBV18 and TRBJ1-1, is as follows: NAGVMQNPRHLVRRRGQEARLRCSPMKGHSHVYWYRQLPEEGLKFMVYLQKENIIDESGMPKERFSAEFPKEGPSILRIQQVVRGDSAAYFCASSPRDSNTEAFFGQGTRLTVV.

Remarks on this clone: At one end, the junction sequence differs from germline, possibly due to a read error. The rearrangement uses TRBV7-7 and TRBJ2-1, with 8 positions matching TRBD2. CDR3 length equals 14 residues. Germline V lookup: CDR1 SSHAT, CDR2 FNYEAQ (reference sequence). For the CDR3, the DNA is TGTGCTAGCAGCCGAGCGGGAGCATACAATGAGCAGTTCTTC. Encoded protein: CASSRAGAYNEQFF.

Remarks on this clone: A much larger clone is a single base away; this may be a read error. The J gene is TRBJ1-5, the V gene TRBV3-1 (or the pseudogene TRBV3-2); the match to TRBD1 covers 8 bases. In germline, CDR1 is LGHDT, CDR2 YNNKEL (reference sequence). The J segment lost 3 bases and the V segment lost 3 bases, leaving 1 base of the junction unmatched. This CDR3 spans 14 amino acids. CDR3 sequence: CASSQTGANQPQHF. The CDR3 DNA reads TGTGCCAGCAGCCAGACAGGGGCCAATCAGCCCCAGCATTTT.

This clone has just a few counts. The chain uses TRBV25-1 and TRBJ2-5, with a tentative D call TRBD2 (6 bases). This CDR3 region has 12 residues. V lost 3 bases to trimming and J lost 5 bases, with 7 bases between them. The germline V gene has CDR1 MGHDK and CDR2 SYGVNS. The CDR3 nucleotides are TGTGCCAGCAGTGAGGAGGGGGAGACCCAGTACTTC. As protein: CASSEEGETQYF.